This T cell receptor (beta chain) stems from a study of cytomegalovirus exposure and HLA in healthy donors (dated by TCRdb to about 2017). Describing the broader study: An earlier analysis of 550 to 700 of the donors reported more than 250 Gb of sequence data and 120 million or so unique TCR beta sequences from some 180 million T cells. About 300 gigabases of sequencing data and approximately 85 million unique TCR sequences were included in an early release covering about 700 HLA-typed donors. Of the 350 to 450 genotyped donors, 81% fell in the genetic ancestry cluster associated with self-reported Caucasian donors. The study aimed to test whether cataloging public T cell receptors could reveal signatures of past pathogen exposure. The T cell repertoires of some 700 subjects were profiled by immunosequencing and related to cytomegalovirus serostatus. Along with the approximately 700-subject first cohort, a separate validation cohort of over a hundred different subjects was used. To predict cytomegalovirus infection status, the study combined high-throughput TCR immunosequencing, statistical association of individual TCRs with disease status, and machine learning. A later analysis re-analyzed previously published TCR beta repertoires from approximately 670 donors and added high-resolution HLA genotyping to study TCR occurrence patterns. In the later analysis, no new phenotypic data were used to find candidate immune exposures; instead, reliance was placed on TCR beta sequences and their occurrence across donors. An earlier analysis of 587 of the donors used high-throughput TCR beta sequencing to judge whether each TCR beta V gene segment behaved as functional or pseudogenic. Donor age, sex, ethnicity and CMV serostatus were compiled alongside the repertoire data. A later genetic analysis used genome-wide SNP genotypes for about three fifths of the 666 donors, treating that subset as a discovery cohort. All discovery cohort repertoires had been generated on a single sequencing platform. Both class I and class II loci were covered by HLA typing, at four-digit resolution. The number of typed donors differed by locus: roughly 629-630 for A, B, C, DRB1 and DQB1; 500 to 550 for DQA1; approximately 600 for DPA1; and roughly 450 for DPB1. About five DR-DQ haplotypes were treated as single units for association and clustering because of strong linkage in the cohort. Among about 400 genotyped donors of the cohort, an average of around 220,000 unique TCR beta nucleotide sequences was sequenced per donor, of which roughly 18% were non-productive.

A word on this clone: Which antigen it targets is not known. The input lacks base qualities; no much larger clone sits a single base away.

Study-wide findings and limitations: Linkage disequilibrium might explain the correlated functional status among segregating V segments, but an unknown experimental factor could not be excluded. In vitro tests confirmed that a few of the cytomegalovirus-associated TCR beta chains recognize cytomegalovirus antigens. According to a later genetic analysis, donors in an Asian-associated ancestry cluster had fewer N-insertions in productive TCRs than the approximately 650-donor mean. In a later analysis, the rate of TCR association differed among HLA loci, with DRB1 alleles having the most associated TCRs and HLA-C alleles having the fewest. According to the authors, the approach could potentially be generalized to other disease states and immunological phenotypes. The classifier was reported to diagnose cytomegalovirus status with high specificity and sensitivity in both the original and validation cohorts. Compared with equally common non-associated chains, HLA-associated TCR beta chains in a later analysis were more clonally expanded and had lower generation probabilities. In a later genetic analysis, a missense DCLRE1C variant was associated with V-gene and J-gene trimming of TCR beta chains, and the association was replicated in an independent cohort. In a later analysis, most CMV-associated TCR beta chains were found to appear HLA-restricted, with HLA associations seemingly driven largely by CMV exposure. The earlier analysis of fewer than 750 of the donors excluded over 15 rarely observed V segments, including chromosome 9 orphons, because counts were too low. This cohort had only TCR beta chains sequenced, and the lack of alpha or paired-chain data limited which features could be detected. Because HLA typing was missing for some donors at each locus, association tests included only the typed subset. A further reported finding was that TCR beta sequences accurately predicted the HLA-A and HLA-B alleles for most subjects in the first cohort. While some public TCRs were present in many individuals, most TCR sequences turned up only very rarely across donors. Specific HLA alleles were associated with roughly 16,000 TCR beta sequences at a false discovery rate of 0.05 in a later analysis. In an earlier analysis of about 550 of the donors, most TCR beta V segments were observed in productive rearrangements about 90% or about 30% of the time, broadly matching IMGT annotations. Roughly uniform sequencing depth across donors was assumed in presence/absence analyses, although this assumption may not hold. Some IMGT-functional V segments, including TRBV6-2 and TRBV6-3, could not be told apart with the 87-base-pair reads, so those segments were excluded. Immune exposure information for the cohort was limited to CMV serostatus. A total of roughly 160 TCR beta chains were listed by the study as associated with cytomegalovirus. A cluster of highly shared sequence variants was judged likely to represent a technical artifact of the sequencing pipeline. When HLA alleles, especially DR and DQ, strongly co-occurred, attributing TCR associations to individual alleles was difficult. A later analysis reported that several top co-occurrence clusters appeared linked to parvovirus B19, influenza, CMV and Epstein-Barr virus.

The germline V gene (reference sequence) gives CDR1 as LNHDA and CDR2 as SQIVND. From the cysteine up to the phenylalanine, the CDR3 has a length of 14 residues. Of all the DNA, just the CDR3 is kept, 42 bases in frame from base 1. V is reduced by 7 bases and J by 5 bases, leaving a spacing of 17 bases between them. The cohort was made up of roughly 670 healthy bone marrow donors. Cohort members were all nominally healthy when sampled, although unrecorded immune exposures were likely present. The donor was CMV seronegative and belonged to the group of 380 or so seronegative cohort members. Each donor provided a peripheral blood sample, and peripheral blood mononuclear cells were used for TCR beta sequencing. Genomic DNA was extracted from the blood cell samples with the Qiagen DNeasy Blood Extraction Kit. Receptor libraries were prepared by the immunoSEQ multiplex PCR assay. For the multiplex PCR, a mixture combining 60 forward primers for TCR Vbeta segments and 13 reverse primers for TCR Jbeta segments was used. A multiplex PCR assay on genomic DNA amplified the CDR3 region of rearranged TCR beta genes. The amplified TCR beta libraries were sequenced on the Illumina HiSeq System as 87-base-pair reads. In the source study's methods: A later analysis counted some 80 million unique TCR beta chains across the 666 repertoires, and some 11 million of these chains were shared by at least two donors. To remove PCR and sequencing errors, raw reads were error-corrected and collapsed into unique sequences using a nearest-neighbor algorithm that merged closely related sequences. CDR3 sequences were aligned to IMGT reference sequences to assign V, D and J gene segments. For a sequence to be retained, a match of at least six nucleotides to both a V gene segment and a J gene segment was required. Rearrangements were called productive when the CDR3 lacked stop codons and stayed in frame with V and J; all others were non-productive. Following IMGT convention, CDR3 was defined as the stretch from the second conserved V-encoded cysteine up to the conserved J-encoded phenylalanine. The earlier analysis of some 600 of the donors excluded sequences that lacked an unambiguous match to a single V gene segment. An earlier analysis of almost 600 of the donors classified V segments as functional when productive rearrangements were above 56.7% and as segregating when the standard deviation between donors was above 5%. To diagnose cytomegalovirus status from the catalog of TCR beta chain sequences, a statistical classification framework was built. In a later analysis, V and J genes were assigned by comparing TCR nucleotide sequences against IMGT/GENE-DB human TR gene sequences. In a later analysis, CDR3 sequences and most-parsimonious VDJ recombination scenarios were assigned using the TCRdist pipeline. In a later analysis, each TCR beta chain was defined by its CDR3 amino acid sequence together with its V-gene family, and reads without a unique V-gene family were excluded. A later analysis removed 600 or so highly shared, low-generation-probability nucleotide sequences to deal with suspected cross-contamination and a sequencing artifact. A later analysis calculated a clonal expansion index for each public chain from normalized within-repertoire ranks of inferred template counts. In a later analysis, generation probabilities were computed with a VDJ recombination model fitted to out-of-frame rearrangements, and the resulting probabilities were checked against IGoR. In a later analysis, TCR-TCR, TCR-HLA and TCR-CMV co-occurrence was scored with hypergeometric tests, and a repertoire-size bias correction was applied to TCR pairs. To estimate false discovery rates, a later analysis permuted the HLA or CMV assignments 20 times. In a later analysis, co-occurring TCRs were grouped using DBSCAN, with TCRdist sequence similarity added in when clustering inside HLA-allele-positive subsets. Repertoires with fewer than 30,000 or more than 120,000 public chains, plus five repertoires with anomalous nucleotide sharing, were excluded from co-occurrence clustering. This is the immuneACCESS table as TCRdb keeps it, with only in-frame sequences that have V and J called. A part of the clones is gone; compared with another copy, unresolved V genes explain less than half, and the rest is unexplained. D and trimming come from the DNA, and the V and J calls and clone size come from that table. The sample yields tens of thousands of clones; around 80% were counted once. Together, the top ten hold around 3% of the sample.

The chain links TRBV19 with TRBJ1-1, with the D gene call left open. This clonotype was sampled from a man between 25 and 39 years old in good health and CMV-seronegative. The specimen sequenced was PBMCs. The encoded CDR3 is CASMPVGGRTEAFF. The DNA reads as follows: TGTGCCAGTATGCCCGTAGGAGGGCGGACTGAAGCTTTCTTT.